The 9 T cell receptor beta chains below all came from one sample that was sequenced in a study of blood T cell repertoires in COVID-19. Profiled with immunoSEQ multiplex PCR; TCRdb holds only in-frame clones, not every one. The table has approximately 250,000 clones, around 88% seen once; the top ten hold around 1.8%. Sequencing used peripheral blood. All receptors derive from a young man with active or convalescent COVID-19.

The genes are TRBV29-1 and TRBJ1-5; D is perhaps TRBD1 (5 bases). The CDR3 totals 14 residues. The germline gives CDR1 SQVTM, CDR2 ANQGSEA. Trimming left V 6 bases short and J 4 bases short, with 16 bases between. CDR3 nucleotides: TGCAGCGTGAGGACAACTACCTTTAATCAGCCCCAGCATTTT. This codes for CSVRTTTFNQPQHF.

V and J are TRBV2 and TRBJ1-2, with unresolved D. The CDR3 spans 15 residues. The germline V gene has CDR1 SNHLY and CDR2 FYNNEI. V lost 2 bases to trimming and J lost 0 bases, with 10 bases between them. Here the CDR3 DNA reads TGTGCCAGCAGTGAAAGTTTCAGGACTAACTATGGCTACACCTTC. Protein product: CASSESFRTNYGYTF.

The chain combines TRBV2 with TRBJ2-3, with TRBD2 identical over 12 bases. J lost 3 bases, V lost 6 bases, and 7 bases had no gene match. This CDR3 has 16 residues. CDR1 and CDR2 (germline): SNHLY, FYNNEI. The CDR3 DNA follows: TGTGCCAGCAGGGGTACTAGCGGGGGGAGGACAGATACGCAGTATTTT. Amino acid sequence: CASRGTSGGRTDTQYF.

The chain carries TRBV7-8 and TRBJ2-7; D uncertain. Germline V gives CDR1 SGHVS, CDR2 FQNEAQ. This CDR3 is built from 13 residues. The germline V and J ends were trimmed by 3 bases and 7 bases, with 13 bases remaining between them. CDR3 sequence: CASSFGPTSEQYF. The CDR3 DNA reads TGTGCCAGCAGCTTTGGTCCCACCAGTGAGCAGTACTTC.

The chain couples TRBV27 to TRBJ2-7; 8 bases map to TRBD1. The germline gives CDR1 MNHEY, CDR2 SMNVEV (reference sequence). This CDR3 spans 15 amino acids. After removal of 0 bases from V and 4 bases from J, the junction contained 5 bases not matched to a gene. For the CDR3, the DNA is TGTGCCAGCAGTTTATCGCCGGGACAGGAGTACGAGCAGTACTTC. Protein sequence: CASSLSPGQEYEQYF.

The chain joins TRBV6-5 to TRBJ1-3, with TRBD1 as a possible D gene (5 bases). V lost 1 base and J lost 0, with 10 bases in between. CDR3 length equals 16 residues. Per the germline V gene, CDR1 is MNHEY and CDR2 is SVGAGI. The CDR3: CASSYWNQGSGNTIYF. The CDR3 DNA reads TGTGCCAGCAGTTACTGGAATCAGGGCTCTGGAAACACCATATATTTT.

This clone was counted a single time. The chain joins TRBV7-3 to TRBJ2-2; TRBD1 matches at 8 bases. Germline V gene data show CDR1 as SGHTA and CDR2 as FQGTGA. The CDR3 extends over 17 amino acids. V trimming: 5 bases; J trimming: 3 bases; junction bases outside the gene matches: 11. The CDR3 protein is CASSPYSTGVDTGELFF. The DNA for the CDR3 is TGTGCCAGCAGCCCTTACTCGACAGGGGTTGACACCGGGGAGCTGTTTTTT.

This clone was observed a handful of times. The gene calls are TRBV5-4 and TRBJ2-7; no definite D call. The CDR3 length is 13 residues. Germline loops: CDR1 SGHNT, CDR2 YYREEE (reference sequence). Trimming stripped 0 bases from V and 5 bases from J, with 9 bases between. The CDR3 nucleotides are TGTGCCAGCAGCTTGGCCAGGCTGGACGAGCAGTACTTC. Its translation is CASSLARLDEQYF. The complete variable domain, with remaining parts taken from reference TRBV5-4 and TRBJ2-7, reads ETGVTQSPTHLIKTRGQQVTLRCSSQSGHNTVSWYQQALGQGPQFIFQYYREEENGRGNFPPRFSGLQFPNYSSELNVNALELDDSALYLCASSLARLDEQYFGPGTRLTVT.

CDR3 region: CASSLTVRQEAFF. The CDR3 nucleotides read TGTGCCAGCAGCTTAACCGTCCGACAAGAAGCTTTCTTT. V is TRBV7-3 and J is TRBJ1-1, with D hard to call. V was shortened by 0 bases and J by 8 bases, with 10 bases between the two germline ends. The CDR3 covers 13 residues. Germline CDR1 is SGHTA and CDR2 is FQGTGA.